The sequence of this T cell receptor beta chain was determined in a study of blood T cell repertoires in COVID-19. For the study at large: The United States, Italy and Spain were the sources of the acute and convalescent COVID-19 samples. In each case, the material was cDNA or gDNA derived from T cells, B-cell-depleted T cells, or PBMCs.

The V gene's germline CDR1 is LGHNA and CDR2 YNFKEQ. Trimming took off 1 base at V and 7 bases at J, with 13 bases between the two ends. This CDR3 contains 14 residues. In the original processing: Estimates of nucleated cell counts were drawn from the amplification of reference gene primers. The data were produced by immunoSEQ multiplex PCR, yet TCRdb's version contains in-frame clones alone and is incomplete. The V and J calls and clone size were taken over from that table, and D and trimming were inferred from the DNA. The table records around 41,000 clones, 91% of them present only once. The chain is built from TRBV4-2 and TRBJ1-2, with D possibly being TRBD1 (5 bases). This receptor was taken from a woman in her 30s in a cohort sampled during active COVID-19. Input material: peripheral blood. CDR3 loop: CASSQGVGGGGYTF. The CDR3 coding sequence is TGTGCCAGCAGCCAAGGCGTGGGGGGGGGTGGCTACACCTTC.